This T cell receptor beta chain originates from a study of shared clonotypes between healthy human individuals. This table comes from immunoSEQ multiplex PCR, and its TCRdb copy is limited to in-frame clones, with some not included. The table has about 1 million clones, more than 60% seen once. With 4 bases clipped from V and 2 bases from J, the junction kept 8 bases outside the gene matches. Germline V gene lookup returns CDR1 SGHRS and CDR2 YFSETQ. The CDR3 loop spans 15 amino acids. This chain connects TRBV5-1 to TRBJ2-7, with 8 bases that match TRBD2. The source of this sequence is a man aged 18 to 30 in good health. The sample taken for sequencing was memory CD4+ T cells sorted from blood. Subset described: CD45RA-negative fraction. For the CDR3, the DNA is TGCGCCAGCAGCCAGTTGAGCGGGAGAACCTACGAGCAGTACTTC. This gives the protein CASSQLSGRTYEQYF.